Sequencing of this T cell receptor (beta chain) was carried out in a study of CD8+CD57+ T cells in acquired aplastic anemia. This clonotype was picked up a small number of times. The CDR3 is 15 amino acids. The germline V gene has CDR1 SGHVS and CDR2 FQNEAQ. V was clipped by 5 bases and J by 4 bases, with 17 bases between them. By flow cytometry, patients selected for sequencing had shown an expansion of CD8+CD57+ cells. Using genomic DNA as the template, TCR beta VDJ and CDR3 profiling was carried out. In TCRdb, the reads were re-called with MiXCR into one record per CDR3 protein. The sample holds a few hundred thousand distinct CDR3 sequences, about a third seen once.

The genes are TRBV7-8 and TRBJ1-1, with D perhaps TRBD1 (5 bases). The sample was sorted CD4+, CD8+, or CD8+CD57+ T cells (not recorded which) from PBMCs. This clonotype originated in a human donor with aplastic anemia. The CDR3 spells CASSSRGPGFTEAFF. CDR3 coding DNA: TGTGCCAGCAGCAGCCGGGGCCCTGGGTTCACTGAAGCTTTCTTT.